The 10 T cell receptor beta chains reported below all come from one sample, sequenced in a study of T cell responses to AZD1222 COVID-19 vaccine. Using immunoSEQ multiplex PCR, the repertoire was profiled, and TCRdb retains in-frame clones only, with some absent. Here the sample spans about 140,000 clones, 86% being singletons. Sequenced material: peripheral blood, taken 28 days after the second AZD1222 dose. All receptors derive from an adult who received the AZD1222 COVID-19 vaccine.

This clone was recorded only once. The chain couples TRBV6-5 to TRBJ1-1; D gene uncertain. This CDR3 contains 11 residues. From germline, CDR1 is MNHEY and CDR2 SVGAGI. The V end lost 11 bases, the J end lost 3 bases, and 10 bases lay between the germline ends. CDR3 coding DNA: TGTGCCGCGACGGCATACACTGAAGCTTTCTTT. Encoded protein: CAATAYTEAFF.

This chain links TRBV4-1 with TRBJ1-5; 7 nucleotides match TRBD1. Per germline, CDR1 MGHRA and CDR2 YSYEKL. J was trimmed by 6 bases and V by 3 bases; bases with no gene match: 8. The CDR3 spans 15 residues. Here the CDR3 DNA reads TGCGCCAGCAGCCACACGGGCCCAGGGGGTCAGCCCCAGCATTTT. Translating gives CASSHTGPGGQPQHF.

This sequence joins TRBV6-5 and TRBJ1-5; no definite D call. V dropped 5 bases and J dropped 0 bases, with 11 bases sitting between them. The CDR3 is 15 residues long. Germline CDR1 and CDR2: MNHEY and SVGAGI. The CDR3 DNA sequence: TGTGCCAGCAGTCCGGACGGTTTTAGCAATCAGCCCCAGCATTTT. It encodes CASSPDGFSNQPQHF.

The chain carries TRBV11-3 and TRBJ2-1, with D perhaps matching TRBD2 (6 bases). Deletions cut 5 bases from V and 5 bases from J, with 16 bases between. CDR3 size: 15 residues. CDR1 and CDR2 (germline): SGHNT, YENEEA. The CDR3 loop is CASSPPGVTNNEQFF. The CDR3 nucleotides read TGTGCCAGCAGCCCCCCGGGGGTGACTAACAATGAGCAGTTCTTC.

The chain employs TRBV30 and TRBJ1-2; D remains ambiguous. Trimming removed 2 bases from V and 8 bases from J, with 12 bases in between. Germline V lookup: CDR1 GTSNPN, CDR2 SVGIG (reference sequence). The CDR3 is 12 amino acids. The CDR3 DNA reads as TGTGCCTGGAGTTCGGGTAGTTGGGGCTACACCTTC. It encodes CAWSSGSWGYTF.

J is TRBJ2-5 and V is TRBV5-1; D is unresolved. This CDR3 has 16 amino acids. Germline CDR1 SGHRS, CDR2 YFSETQ. V lost 7 bases, J lost 2 bases, and 21 bases lay in between. The CDR3 DNA reads as TGCGCCAGCTGGCCGTGGGCGGATCCTAATCAAGAGACCCAGTACTTC. Translated, it gives CASWPWADPNQETQYF.

The V call is TRBV27, the J call TRBJ2-1, with D possibly called TRBD1 or TRBD2 (5 bases each). Trimming removed 5 bases at V and 9 bases at J, with 14 bases between. CDR1 and CDR2 (germline): MNHEY, SMNVEV (reference sequence). CDR3 length equals 13 residues. The CDR3 loop is CASSHGRGREQFF. The CDR3 DNA follows: TGTGCCAGCAGTCACGGCCGGGGCCGTGAGCAGTTCTTC.

The chain carries TRBV11-2 and TRBJ2-7; D perhaps matches TRBD2 (5 bases). The CDR3 runs 12 residues. V lost 0 bases and J lost 6, with 6 bases in between. Germline V gene sequence: CDR1 SGHAT, CDR2 FQNNGV. The CDR3 here is CASSLDEGEQYF. In DNA, the CDR3 is TGTGCCAGCAGCTTAGATGAGGGCGAGCAGTACTTC. The variable domain in full, completed from reference TRBV11-2 and TRBJ2-7, reads EAGVAQSPRYKIIEKRQSVAFWCNPISGHATLYWYQQILGQGPKLLIQFQNNGVVDDSQLPKDRFSAERLKGVDSTLKIQPAKLEDSAVYLCASSLDEGEQYFGPGTRLTVT.

Turning to this clone: Other DNA sequences of this sample code for an identical CDR3. The genes are TRBV5-1 and TRBJ2-7; 7 nucleotides agree with TRBD1. Germline V gives CDR1 SGHRS, CDR2 YFSETQ. V shed 4 bases and J 2 bases; nucleotides not matched to a gene: 6. This CDR3 contains 14 residues. Here the CDR3 reads CASSLGQATYEQYF. CDR3 DNA sequence: TGCGCCAGCAGCCTCGGACAGGCCACCTACGAGCAGTACTTC.

This clone has more than one count but fewer than ten. As DNA, the CDR3 is TGTGCCAGCAGAAACAGGGGATTACGCAATGAGCAGTTCTTC. Protein: CASRNRGLRNEQFF. V usage is TRBV27 and J usage is TRBJ2-1; 7 bases are shared with TRBD1. The junction had 8 bases not matched to a gene; V was cut back by 6 bases and J by 6 bases. Germline lookup yields CDR1 MNHEY and CDR2 SMNVEV (reference sequence). This CDR3 spans 14 amino acids.